What follows describes a single T cell receptor beta chain. V lost 0 bases and J 6 bases, leaving 10 bases between the germline ends. Germline lookup yields CDR1 SGDLS and CDR2 YYNGEE. This CDR3 comprises 14 residues. Original processing methods: Using reference gene primer amplification, nucleated cell counts were estimated. The method was immunoSEQ multiplex PCR; TCRdb's version includes in-frame clones alone and lacks a portion of them. Clone size and V and J calls were adopted from that table, with D and trimming inferred from the DNA. The table records 150,000 to 200,000 clones, about 89% of them present only once. This record belongs to a study of blood T cell repertoires in COVID-19. Study details: COVID-19 samples from acute and convalescent phases originated in the United States, Italy and Spain. T cells, B-cell-depleted T cells, or PBMCs provided the cDNA or gDNA that served as material.

The specimen sequenced was peripheral blood. The receptor comes from a man in his fifties or sixties with acute or convalescent COVID-19. The V gene is TRBV9, the J gene TRBJ2-1; possibly TRBD2 for D (5 bases). Here the CDR3 reads CASSVGSESNEQFF. The CDR3 coding sequence is TGTGCCAGCAGCGTAGGTAGCGAAAGCAATGAGCAGTTCTTC.